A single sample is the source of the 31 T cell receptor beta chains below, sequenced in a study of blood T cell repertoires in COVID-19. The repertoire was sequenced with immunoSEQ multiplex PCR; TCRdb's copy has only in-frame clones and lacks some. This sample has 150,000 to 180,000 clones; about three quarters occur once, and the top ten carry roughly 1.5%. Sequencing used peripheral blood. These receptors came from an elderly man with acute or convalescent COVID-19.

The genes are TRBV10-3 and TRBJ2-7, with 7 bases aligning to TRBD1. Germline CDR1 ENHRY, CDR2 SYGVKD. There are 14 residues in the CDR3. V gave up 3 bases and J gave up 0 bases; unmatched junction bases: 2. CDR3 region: CAISDGTASYEQYV. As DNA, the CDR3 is TGTGCCATCAGTGATGGGACAGCCTCCTACGAGCAGTACGTC.

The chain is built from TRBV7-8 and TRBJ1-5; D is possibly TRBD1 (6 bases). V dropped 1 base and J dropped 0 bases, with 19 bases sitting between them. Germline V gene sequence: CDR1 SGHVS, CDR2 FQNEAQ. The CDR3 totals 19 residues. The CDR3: CASSLGTVGPLNSNQPQHF. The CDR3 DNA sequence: TGTGCCAGCAGCTTAGGGACAGTTGGACCCTTAAATAGCAATCAGCCCCAGCATTTT. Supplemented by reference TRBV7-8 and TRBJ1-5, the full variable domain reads GAGVSQSPRYKVAKRGQDVALRCDPISGHVSLFWYQQALGQGPEFLTYFQNEAQLDKSGLPSDRFFAERPEGSVSTLKIQRTQQEDSAVYLCASSLGTVGPLNSNQPQHFGDGTRLSIL.

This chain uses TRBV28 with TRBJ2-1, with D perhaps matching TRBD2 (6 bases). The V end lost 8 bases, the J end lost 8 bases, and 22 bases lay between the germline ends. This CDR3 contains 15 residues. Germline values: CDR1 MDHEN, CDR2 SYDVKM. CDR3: CASQWSPGWGDEQFF. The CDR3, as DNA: TGTGCCAGCCAATGGAGCCCTGGATGGGGGGATGAGCAGTTCTTC.

The CDR3, as DNA: TGTGCCACCAGTGATCAAAATAGCAATCAGCCCCAGCATTTT. Translating gives CATSDQNSNQPQHF. V and J are TRBV24-1 and TRBJ1-5; D gene ambiguous. There are 14 residues in the CDR3. Germline V gene data show CDR1 as KGHDR and CDR2 as SFDVKD. With 3 bases removed from V and 0 bases from J, the gap between germline ends came to 5 bases.

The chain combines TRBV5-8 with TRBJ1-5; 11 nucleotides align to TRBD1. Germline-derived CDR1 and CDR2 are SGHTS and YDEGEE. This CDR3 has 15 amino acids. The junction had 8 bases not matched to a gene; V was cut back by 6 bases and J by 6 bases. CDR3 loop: CASKTPGTGGQPQHF. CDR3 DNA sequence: TGTGCCAGCAAAACTCCCGGGACAGGGGGTCAGCCCCAGCATTTT.

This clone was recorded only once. CDR3 in DNA: TGTGCCAGCAGCCCCGGACAGGGAGGCCATGGCTACACCTTC. It is translated as CASSPGQGGHGYTF. The rearrangement links TRBV5-6 to TRBJ1-2; 8 bases align to TRBD1. The CDR3 runs to 14 residues. CDR1 SGHDT and CDR2 YYEEEE come from the germline V gene. V lost 4 bases, J lost 6 bases, and 8 bases stayed unmatched.

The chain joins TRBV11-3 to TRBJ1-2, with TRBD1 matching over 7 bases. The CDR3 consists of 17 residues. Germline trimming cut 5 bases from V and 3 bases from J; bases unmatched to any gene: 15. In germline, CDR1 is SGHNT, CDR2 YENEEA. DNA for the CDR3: TGTGCCAGCAGCACGGCGACCCCTACAGGGGAGGACTATGGCTACACCTTC. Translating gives CASSTATPTGEDYGYTF.

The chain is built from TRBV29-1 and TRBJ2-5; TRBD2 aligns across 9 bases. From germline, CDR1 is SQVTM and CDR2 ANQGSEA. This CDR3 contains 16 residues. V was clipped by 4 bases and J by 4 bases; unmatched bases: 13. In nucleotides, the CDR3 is TGCAGCGTTGGTGGAGGGGTAGCGGGGGTCGGAGAGACCCAGTACTTC. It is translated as CSVGGGVAGVGETQYF. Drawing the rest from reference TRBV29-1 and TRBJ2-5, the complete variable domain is SAVISQKPSRDICQRGTSLTIQCQVDSQVTMMFWYRQQPGQSLTLIATANQGSEATYESGFVIDKFPISRPNLTFSTLTVSNMSPEDSSIYLCSVGGGVAGVGETQYFGPGTRLLVL.

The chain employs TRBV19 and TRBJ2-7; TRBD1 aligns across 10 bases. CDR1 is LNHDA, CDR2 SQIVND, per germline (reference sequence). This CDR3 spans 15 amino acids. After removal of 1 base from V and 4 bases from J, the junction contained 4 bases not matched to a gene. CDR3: CASSIGGQGFYEQYF. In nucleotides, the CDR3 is TGTGCCAGTAGTATAGGGGGACAGGGGTTTTACGAGCAGTACTTC.

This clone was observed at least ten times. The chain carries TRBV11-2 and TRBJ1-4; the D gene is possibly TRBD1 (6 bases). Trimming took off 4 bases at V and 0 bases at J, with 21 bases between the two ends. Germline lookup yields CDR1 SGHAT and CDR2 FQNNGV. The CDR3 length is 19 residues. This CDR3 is CASSSQLRGVRTTNEKLFF. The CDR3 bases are TGTGCCAGCAGCTCACAGCTCAGGGGCGTAAGGACAACTAATGAAAAACTGTTTTTT.

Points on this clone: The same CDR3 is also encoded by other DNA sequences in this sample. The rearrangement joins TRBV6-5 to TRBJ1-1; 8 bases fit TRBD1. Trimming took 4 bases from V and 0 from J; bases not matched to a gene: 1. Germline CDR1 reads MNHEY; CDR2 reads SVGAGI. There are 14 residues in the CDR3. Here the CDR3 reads CASSLDRVNTEAFF. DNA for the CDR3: TGTGCCAGCAGTTTGGACAGGGTGAACACTGAAGCTTTCTTT.

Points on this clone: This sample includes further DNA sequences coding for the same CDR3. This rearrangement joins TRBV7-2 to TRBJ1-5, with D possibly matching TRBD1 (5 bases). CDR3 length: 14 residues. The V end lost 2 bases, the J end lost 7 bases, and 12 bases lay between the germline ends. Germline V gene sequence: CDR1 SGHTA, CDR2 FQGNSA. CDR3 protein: CASSLRQGGQPQHF. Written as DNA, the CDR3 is TGTGCCAGCAGCTTAAGGCAGGGAGGGCAGCCCCAGCATTTT.

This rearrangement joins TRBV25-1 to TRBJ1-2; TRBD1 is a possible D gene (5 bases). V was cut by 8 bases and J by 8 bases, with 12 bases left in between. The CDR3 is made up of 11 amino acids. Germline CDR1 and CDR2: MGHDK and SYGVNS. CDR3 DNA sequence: TGTGCCAGCCGCCGGGACTTGGGCTACACCTTC. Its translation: CASRRDLGYTF.

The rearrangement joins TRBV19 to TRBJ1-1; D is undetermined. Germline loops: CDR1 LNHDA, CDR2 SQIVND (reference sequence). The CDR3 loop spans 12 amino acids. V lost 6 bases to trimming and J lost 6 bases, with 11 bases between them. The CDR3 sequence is CASSYTLAEAFF. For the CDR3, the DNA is TGTGCCAGTAGCTATACGTTGGCTGAAGCTTTCTTT. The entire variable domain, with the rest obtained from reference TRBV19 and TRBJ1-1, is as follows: DGGITQSPKYLFRKEGQNVTLSCEQNLNHDAMYWYRQDPGQGLRLIYYSQIVNDFQKGDIAEGYSVSREKKESFPLTVTSAQKNPTAFYLCASSYTLAEAFFGQGTRLTVV.

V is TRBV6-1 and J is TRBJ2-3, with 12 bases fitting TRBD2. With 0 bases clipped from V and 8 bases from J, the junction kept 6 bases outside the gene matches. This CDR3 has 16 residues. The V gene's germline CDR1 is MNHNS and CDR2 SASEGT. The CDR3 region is CASSEAASGGAVTQYF. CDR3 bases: TGTGCCAGCAGTGAAGCGGCTAGCGGGGGGGCCGTTACGCAGTATTTT.

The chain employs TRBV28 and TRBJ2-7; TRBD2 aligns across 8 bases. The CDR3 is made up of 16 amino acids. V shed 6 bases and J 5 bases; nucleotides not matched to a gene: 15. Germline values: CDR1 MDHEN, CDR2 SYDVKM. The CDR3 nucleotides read TGTGCCAGCAGCCGGGGGTTACGCGGGGGGAGGAACGAGCAGTACTTC. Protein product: CASSRGLRGGRNEQYF.

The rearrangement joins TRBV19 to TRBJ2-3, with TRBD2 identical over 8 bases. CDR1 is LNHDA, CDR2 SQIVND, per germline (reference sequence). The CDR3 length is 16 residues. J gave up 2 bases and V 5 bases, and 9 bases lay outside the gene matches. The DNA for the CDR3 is TGTGCCAGTAGTCGGGGGGGAGGACAGTCCACAGATACGCAGTATTTT. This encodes CASSRGGGQSTDTQYF.

The DNA of the CDR3 is TGTGCCAGCAGTTCTACCTGGACAGGGAACACTGAAGCTTTCTTT. Encoded protein: CASSSTWTGNTEAFF. The chain is built from TRBV6-5 and TRBJ1-1; 7 bases agree with TRBD1. The CDR3 contains 15 residues. CDR1 and CDR2 (germline): MNHEY, SVGAGI. With V trimmed by 4 bases and J by 1 base, 6 bases remained unmatched.

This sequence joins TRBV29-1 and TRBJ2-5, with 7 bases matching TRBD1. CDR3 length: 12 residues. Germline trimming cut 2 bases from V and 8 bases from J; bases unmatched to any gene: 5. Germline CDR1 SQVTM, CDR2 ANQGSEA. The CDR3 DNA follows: TGCAGCGTTGAAAGACAGGGTTTTACCCAGTACTTC. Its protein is CSVERQGFTQYF.

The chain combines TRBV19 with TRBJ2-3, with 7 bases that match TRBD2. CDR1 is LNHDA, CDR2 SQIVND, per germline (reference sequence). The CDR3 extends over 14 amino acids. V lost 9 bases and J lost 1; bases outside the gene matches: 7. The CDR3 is CASGASGGTDTQYF. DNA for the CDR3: TGTGCCAGCGGGGCTAGCGGCGGCACAGATACGCAGTATTTT.

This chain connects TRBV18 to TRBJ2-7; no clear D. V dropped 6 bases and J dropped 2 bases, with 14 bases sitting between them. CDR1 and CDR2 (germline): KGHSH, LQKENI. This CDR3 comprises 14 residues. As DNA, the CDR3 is TGTGCCAGCTCCCGCGGCAGTTTGACCTACGAGCAGTACTTC. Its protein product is CASSRGSLTYEQYF.

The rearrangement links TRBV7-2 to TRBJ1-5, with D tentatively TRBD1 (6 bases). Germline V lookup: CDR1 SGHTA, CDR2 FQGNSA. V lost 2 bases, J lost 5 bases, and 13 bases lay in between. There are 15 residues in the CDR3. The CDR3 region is CASSLSLGGDQPQHF. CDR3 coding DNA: TGTGCCAGCAGCTTAAGTTTAGGGGGGGATCAGCCCCAGCATTTT.

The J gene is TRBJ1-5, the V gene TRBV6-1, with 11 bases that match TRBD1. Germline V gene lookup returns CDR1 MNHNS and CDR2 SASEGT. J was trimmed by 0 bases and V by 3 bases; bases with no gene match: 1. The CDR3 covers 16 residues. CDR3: CASSDGQGASNQPQHF. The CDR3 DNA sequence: TGTGCCAGCAGTGACGGACAGGGGGCTAGCAATCAGCCCCAGCATTTT.

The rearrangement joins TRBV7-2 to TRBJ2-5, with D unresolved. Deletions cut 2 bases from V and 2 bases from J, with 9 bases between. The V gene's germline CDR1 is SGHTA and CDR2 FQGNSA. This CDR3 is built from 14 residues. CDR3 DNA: TGTGCCAGCAGCTTAAGGCAGGCTCAAGAGACCCAGTACTTC. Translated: CASSLRQAQETQYF.

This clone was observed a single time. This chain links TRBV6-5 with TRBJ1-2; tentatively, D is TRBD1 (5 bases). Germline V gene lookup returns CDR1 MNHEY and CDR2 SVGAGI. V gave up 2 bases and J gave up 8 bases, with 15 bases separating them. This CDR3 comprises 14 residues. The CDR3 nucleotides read TGTGCCAGCAGTTACGAACGAACCGGGGGGGGCTACACCTTC. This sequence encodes CASSYERTGGGYTF.

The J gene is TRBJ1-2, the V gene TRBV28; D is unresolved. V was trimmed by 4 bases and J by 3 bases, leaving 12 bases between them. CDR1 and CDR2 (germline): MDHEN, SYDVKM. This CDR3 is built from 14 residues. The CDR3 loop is CASSSGSRDYGYTF. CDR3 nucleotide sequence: TGTGCCAGCAGTTCAGGATCGCGGGACTATGGCTACACCTTC.

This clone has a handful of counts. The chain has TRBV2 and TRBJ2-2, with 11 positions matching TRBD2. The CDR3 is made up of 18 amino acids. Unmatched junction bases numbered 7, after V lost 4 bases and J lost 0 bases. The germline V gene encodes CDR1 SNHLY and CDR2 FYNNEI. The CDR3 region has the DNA TGTGCCAGCAGTGTGCGGACTAGCGGGTACGCGAACACCGGGGAGCTGTTTTTT. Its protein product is CASSVRTSGYANTGELFF. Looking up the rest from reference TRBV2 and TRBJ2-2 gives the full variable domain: EPEVTQTPSHQVTQMGQEVILRCVPISNHLYFYWYRQILGQKVEFLVSFYNNEISEKSEIFDDQFSVERPDGSNFTLKIRSTKLEDSAMYFCASSVRTSGYANTGELFFGEGSRLTVL.

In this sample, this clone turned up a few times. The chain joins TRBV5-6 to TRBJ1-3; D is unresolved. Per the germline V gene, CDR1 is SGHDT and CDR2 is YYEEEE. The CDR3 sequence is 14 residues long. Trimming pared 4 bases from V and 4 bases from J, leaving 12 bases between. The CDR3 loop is CASSVFIAGNTIYF. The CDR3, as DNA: TGTGCCAGCAGCGTTTTCATAGCGGGAAACACCATATATTTT. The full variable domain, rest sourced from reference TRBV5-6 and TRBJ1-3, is DAGVTQSPTHLIKTRGQQVTLRCSPKSGHDTVSWYQQALGQGPQFIFQYYEEEERQRGNFPDRFSGHQFPNYSSELNVNALLLGDSALYLCASSVFIAGNTIYFGEGSWLTVV.

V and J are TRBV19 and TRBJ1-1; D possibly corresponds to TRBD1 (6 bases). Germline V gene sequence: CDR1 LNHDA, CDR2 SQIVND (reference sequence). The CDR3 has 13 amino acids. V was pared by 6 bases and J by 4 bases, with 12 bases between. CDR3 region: CASSLRGGTEAFF. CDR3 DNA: TGTGCCAGTAGCCTAAGGGGGGGCACTGAAGCTTTCTTT. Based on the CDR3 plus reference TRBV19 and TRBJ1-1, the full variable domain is DGGITQSPKYLFRKEGQNVTLSCEQNLNHDAMYWYRQDPGQGLRLIYYSQIVNDFQKGDIAEGYSVSREKKESFPLTVTSAQKNPTAFYLCASSLRGGTEAFFGQGTRLTVV.

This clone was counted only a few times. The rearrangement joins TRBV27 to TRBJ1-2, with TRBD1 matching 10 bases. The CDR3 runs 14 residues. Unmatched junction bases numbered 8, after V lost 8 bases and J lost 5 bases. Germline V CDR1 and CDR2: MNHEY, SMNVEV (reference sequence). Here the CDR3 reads CASGTGTGEYGYTF. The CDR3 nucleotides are TGTGCCAGCGGAACCGGGACAGGGGAGTATGGCTACACCTTC.

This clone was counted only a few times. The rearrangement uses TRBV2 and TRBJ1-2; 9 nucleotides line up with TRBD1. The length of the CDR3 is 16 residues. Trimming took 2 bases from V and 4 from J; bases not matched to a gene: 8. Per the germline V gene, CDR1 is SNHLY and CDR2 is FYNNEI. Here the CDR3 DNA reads TGTGCCAGCAGTGAAACCCCGACAGGGGGATCCTATGGCTACACCTTC. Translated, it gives CASSETPTGGSYGYTF.